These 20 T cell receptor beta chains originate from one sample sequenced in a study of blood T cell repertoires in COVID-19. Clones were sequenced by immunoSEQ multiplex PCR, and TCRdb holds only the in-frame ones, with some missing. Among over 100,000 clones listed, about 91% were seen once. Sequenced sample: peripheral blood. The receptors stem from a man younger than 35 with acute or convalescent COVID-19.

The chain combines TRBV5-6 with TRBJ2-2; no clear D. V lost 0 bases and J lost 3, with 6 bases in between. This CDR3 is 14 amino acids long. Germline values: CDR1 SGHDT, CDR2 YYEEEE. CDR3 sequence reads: CASSLVEYTGELFF. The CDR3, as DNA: TGTGCCAGCAGCTTGGTAGAATACACCGGGGAGCTGTTTTTT. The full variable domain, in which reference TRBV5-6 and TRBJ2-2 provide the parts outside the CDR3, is DAGVTQSPTHLIKTRGQQVTLRCSPKSGHDTVSWYQQALGQGPQFIFQYYEEEERQRGNFPDRFSGHQFPNYSSELNVNALLLGDSALYLCASSLVEYTGELFFGEGSRLTVL.

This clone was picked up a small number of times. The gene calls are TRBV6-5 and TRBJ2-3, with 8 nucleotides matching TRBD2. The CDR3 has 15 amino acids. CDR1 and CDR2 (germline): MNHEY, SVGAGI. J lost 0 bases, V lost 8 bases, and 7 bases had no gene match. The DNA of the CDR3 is TGTGCCAGCCGGGGGGGCGGGGGCAGCACAGATACGCAGTATTTT. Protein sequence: CASRGGGGSTDTQYF.

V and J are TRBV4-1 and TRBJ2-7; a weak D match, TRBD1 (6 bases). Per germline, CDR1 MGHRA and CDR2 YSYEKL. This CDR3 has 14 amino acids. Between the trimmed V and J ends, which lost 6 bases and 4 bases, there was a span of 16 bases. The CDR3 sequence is CASRPQGSAYEQYF. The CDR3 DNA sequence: TGCGCCAGCAGGCCCCAGGGGTCAGCTTACGAGCAGTACTTC.

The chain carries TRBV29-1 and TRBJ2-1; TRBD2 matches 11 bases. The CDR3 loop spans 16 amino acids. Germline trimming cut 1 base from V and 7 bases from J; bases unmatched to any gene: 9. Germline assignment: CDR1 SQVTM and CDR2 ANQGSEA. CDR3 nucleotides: TGCAGCGTTGAAGGCTCCGGGACTAGCGGTCCAAATGAGCAGTTCTTC. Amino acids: CSVEGSGTSGPNEQFF.

This CDR3 reads CASSEYIPGQGMDTQYF. The CDR3 region has the DNA TGTGCCAGCAGTGAATATATTCCGGGACAGGGTATGGATACGCAGTATTTT. This chain links TRBV25-1 with TRBJ2-3; 9 bases fit TRBD1. The CDR3 runs to 17 residues. The germline gives CDR1 MGHDK, CDR2 SYGVNS. The trim removed 0 bases at V and 6 bases at J, leaving 10 bases unmatched.

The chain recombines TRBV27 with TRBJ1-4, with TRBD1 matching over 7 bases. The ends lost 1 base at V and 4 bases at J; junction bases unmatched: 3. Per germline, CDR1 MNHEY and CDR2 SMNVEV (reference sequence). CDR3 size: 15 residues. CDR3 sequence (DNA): TGTGCCAGCAGTTTATGGGGACAGCTTAATGAAAAACTGTTTTTT. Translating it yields CASSLWGQLNEKLFF.

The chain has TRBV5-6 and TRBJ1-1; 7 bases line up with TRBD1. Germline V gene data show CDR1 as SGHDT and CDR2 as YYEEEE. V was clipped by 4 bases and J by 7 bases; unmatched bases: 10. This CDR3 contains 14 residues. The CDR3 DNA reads TGTGCCAGCAGCGCACAGGGGAACGTCCTTGAAGCTTTCTTT. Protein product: CASSAQGNVLEAFF.

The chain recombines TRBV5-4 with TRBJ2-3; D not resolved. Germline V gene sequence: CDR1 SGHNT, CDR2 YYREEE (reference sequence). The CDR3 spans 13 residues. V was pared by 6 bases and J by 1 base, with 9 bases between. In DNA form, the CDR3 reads TGTGCCAGCACCCGGAGAGGCACAGATACGCAGTATTTT. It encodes CASTRRGTDTQYF.

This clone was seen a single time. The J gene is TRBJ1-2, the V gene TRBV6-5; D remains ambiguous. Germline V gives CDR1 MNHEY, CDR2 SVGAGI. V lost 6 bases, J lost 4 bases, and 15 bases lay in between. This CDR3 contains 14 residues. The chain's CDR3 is CASSTGGRFYGYTF. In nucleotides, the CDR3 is TGTGCCAGCAGCACCGGTGGTCGATTCTATGGCTACACCTTC.

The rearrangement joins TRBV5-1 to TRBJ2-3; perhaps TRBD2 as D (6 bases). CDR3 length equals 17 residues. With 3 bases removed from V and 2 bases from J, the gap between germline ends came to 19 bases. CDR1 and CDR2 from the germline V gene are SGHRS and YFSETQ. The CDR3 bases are TGCGCCAGCAGCTCTCAGGTCGGGAGCGGTCCCACAGATACGCAGTATTTT. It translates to CASSSQVGSGPTDTQYF.

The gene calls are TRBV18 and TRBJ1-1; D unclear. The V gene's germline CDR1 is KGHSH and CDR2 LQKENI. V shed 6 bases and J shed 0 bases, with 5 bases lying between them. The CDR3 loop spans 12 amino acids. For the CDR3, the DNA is TGTGCCAGCTCTCAGTTGAACACTGAAGCTTTCTTT. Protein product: CASSQLNTEAFF.

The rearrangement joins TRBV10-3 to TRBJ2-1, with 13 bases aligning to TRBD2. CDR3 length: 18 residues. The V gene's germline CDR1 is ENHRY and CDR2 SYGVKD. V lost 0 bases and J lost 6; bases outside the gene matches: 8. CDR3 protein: CAISESSTSGGAGNEQFF. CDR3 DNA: TGTGCCATCAGTGAGTCCAGTACTAGCGGGGGGGCTGGCAATGAGCAGTTCTTC.

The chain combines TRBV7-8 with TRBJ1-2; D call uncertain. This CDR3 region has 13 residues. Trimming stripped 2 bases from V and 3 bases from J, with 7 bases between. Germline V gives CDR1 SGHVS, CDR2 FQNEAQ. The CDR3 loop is CASSLSGDYGYTF. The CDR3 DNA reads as TGTGCCAGCAGCTTATCCGGGGACTATGGCTACACCTTC.

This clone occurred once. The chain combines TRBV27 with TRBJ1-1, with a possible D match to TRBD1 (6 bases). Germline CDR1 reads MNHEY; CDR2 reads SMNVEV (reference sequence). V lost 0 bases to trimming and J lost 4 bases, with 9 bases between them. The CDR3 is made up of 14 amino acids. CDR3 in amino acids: CASSLSGGGTEAFF. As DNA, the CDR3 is TGTGCCAGCAGTTTATCGGGAGGGGGCACTGAAGCTTTCTTT.

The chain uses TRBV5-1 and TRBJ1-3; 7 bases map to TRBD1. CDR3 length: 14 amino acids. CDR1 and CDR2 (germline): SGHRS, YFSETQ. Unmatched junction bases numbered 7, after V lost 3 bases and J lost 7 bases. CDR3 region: CASSSGQVGNTIYF. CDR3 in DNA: TGCGCCAGCAGCTCCGGACAGGTCGGCAACACCATATATTTT.

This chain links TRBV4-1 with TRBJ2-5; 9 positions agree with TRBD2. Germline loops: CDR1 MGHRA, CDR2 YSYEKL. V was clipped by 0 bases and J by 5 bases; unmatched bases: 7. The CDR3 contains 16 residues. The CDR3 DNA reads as TGCGCCAGCAGCCAAGATCCGGGACTAGCATGGGAGACCCAGTACTTC. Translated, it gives CASSQDPGLAWETQYF.

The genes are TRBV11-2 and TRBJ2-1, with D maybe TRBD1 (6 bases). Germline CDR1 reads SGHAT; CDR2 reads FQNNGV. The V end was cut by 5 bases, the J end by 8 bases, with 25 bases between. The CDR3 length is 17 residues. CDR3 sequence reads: CASSRGSGSPYIDEQFF. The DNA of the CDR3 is TGTGCCAGCAGCAGGGGGTCAGGATCTCCTTACATTGATGAGCAGTTCTTC.

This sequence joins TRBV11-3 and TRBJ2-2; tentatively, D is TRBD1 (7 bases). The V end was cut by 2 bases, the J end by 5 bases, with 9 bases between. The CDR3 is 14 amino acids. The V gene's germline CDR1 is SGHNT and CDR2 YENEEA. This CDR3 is CASSLQGGTGELFF. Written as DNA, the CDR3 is TGTGCCAGCAGCTTACAGGGGGGTACCGGGGAGCTGTTTTTT. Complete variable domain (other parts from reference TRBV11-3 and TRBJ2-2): EAGVVQSPRYKIIEKKQPVAFWCNPISGHNTLYWYLQNLGQGPELLIRYENEEAVDDSQLPKDRFSAERLKGVDSTLKIQPAELGDSAVYLCASSLQGGTGELFFGEGSRLTVL.

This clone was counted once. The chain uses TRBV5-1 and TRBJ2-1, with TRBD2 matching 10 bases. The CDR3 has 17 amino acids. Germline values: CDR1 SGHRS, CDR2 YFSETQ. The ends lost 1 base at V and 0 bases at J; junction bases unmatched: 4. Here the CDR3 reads CASSLLASGSSYNEQFF. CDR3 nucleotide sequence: TGCGCCAGCAGCTTGTTGGCTAGCGGGAGCTCCTACAATGAGCAGTTCTTC.

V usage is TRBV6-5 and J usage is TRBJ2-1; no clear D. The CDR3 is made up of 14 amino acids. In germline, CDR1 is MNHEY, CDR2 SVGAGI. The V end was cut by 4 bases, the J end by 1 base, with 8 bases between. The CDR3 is CASSSIGSYNEQFF. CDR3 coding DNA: TGTGCCAGCAGTTCTATCGGGTCCTACAATGAGCAGTTCTTC.